This T cell receptor (beta chain) comes out of a study of blood T cell repertoires in COVID-19. Trimming at V came to 3 bases and at J to 5 bases, leaving 8 bases not matched to a gene. The CDR3 is made up of 16 amino acids. Germline loops: CDR1 LNHDA, CDR2 SQIVND (reference sequence). Clones were read by immunoSEQ multiplex PCR, and TCRdb kept only the in-frame ones, dropping some. The sample records about 88,000 clones, about 70% being singletons. The genes are TRBV19 and TRBJ1-5; 9 bases are a match to TRBD1. This receptor was obtained from a woman between 55 and 75 years old in a cohort sampled during active or convalescent COVID-19. Sequenced: peripheral blood. The CDR3 DNA reads TGTGCCAGTAGTATTCCTAACAGGGGGCGCGATCAGCCCCAGCATTTT. Translation gives CASSIPNRGRDQPQHF.